These T cell receptor beta chains were read from a single sample in a study of shared clonotypes between healthy human individuals. Here immunoSEQ multiplex PCR was the method, and the copy in TCRdb shows in-frame clones only, minus some. This sample has around 1.1 million clones; roughly 80% occur once, and the top ten carry more than 0.85%. Specimen: memory CD4+ T cells from PBMCs. The source of these receptors is a man aged 18 to 29 in good health. Some clones in this sample may be carry-over from other donors' samples. Each CDR3 is given with its conserved first and last residue.

V gene	CDR3 protein
TRBV28	CASRRSSLYNEQFF
TRBV19	CASSTNRGGLFF
TRBV7-9	CASSYTANTEAFF
TRBV6-6	CASSYASGGDEQFF
TRBV6-1	CASSEVQGRNTEAFF
TRBV14	CASSRGTSGIYEQYF
TRBV4-3	CASSRSLGFYEQYF
TRBV7-3	CASSPSGMEGTQYF
TRBV7-8	CASSSLGGGKGNGYTF
TRBV6-1	CASTPAVSNQPQHF
TRBV5-1	CASSLEGRRGYTF
TRBV19	CASSRARMNTEAFF
TRBV7-3	CASSLSGWEVDTQYF
TRBV29-1	CSVGPGLAGGETQYF
TRBV5-1	CASSLRGQSSYEQYF
TRBV5-1	CASSWDRGKGNQPQHF
TRBV19	CASSRTGTDYEQYF
TRBV25-1	CASTADRGSGNTIYF
TRBV7-3	CASSLGTSGSRQYF
TRBV6-5	CASSYGSGGHTGELFF
TRBV18	CASSPTMDVNYGYTF
TRBV5-1	CASAYRGSTEAFF